This T cell receptor (beta chain) was obtained from a study of CD8 T cells in ankylosing spondylitis. The study, taken as a whole, reports: Apparently characteristic of ankylosing spondylitis blood was a TCR beta motif (roughly 8 highly homologous variants).

Remarks on this clonotype: What it binds is not known.

TCRdb re-derived calls from the 5' RACE reads in MiXCR, one entry per CDR3 protein. The sample carries 470,000 or so distinct CDR3 sequences, roughly a quarter recorded once. CDR3 length: 18 residues. The V gene lost 0 bases and the J gene lost 2 bases, with 19 bases spanning the gap. Germline values: CDR1 ENHRY, CDR2 SYGVKD. The J gene is TRBJ1-2, the V gene TRBV10-3; D gene ambiguous. The clonotype originates from a male donor with ankylosing spondylitis. Sequencing input: blood, either unsorted or a sorted T cell fraction (not recorded which). The CDR3 DNA is TGTGCCATCAGTGAGTCTGCCGGTTTCCGATCCGTAAACTATGGCTACACCTTC. Amino acids: CAISESAGFRSVNYGYTF.